The 10 T cell receptor beta chains given below trace back to one sample, sequenced in a study of OX40 agonist ivuxolimab in advanced cancers. Libraries were prepared by immunoSEQ multiplex PCR; TCRdb keeps only in-frame clonotypes and omits some of them. The profile shows about 6,300 clones, about two thirds of them singletons. The sample consisted of CD4+ or CD8+ T cells sorted from blood, taken in a trial of the OX40 agonist ivuxolimab. The receptors originated from an adult with an advanced solid tumor such as melanoma, head and neck, liver or kidney cancer.

This clone was seen more than once but under ten times. CDR3 amino acids: CASSQEYGGGTQPQHF. In DNA form, the CDR3 reads TGCGCCAGCAGCCAAGAGTATGGGGGGGGAACTCAGCCCCAGCATTTT. This chain links TRBV4-3 with TRBJ1-5, with a weak D call TRBD1 (5 bases). Trimming took 0 bases from V and 6 from J, leaving 15 bases between them. The germline CDR1 and CDR2 sequences are LGHNA and YSLEER. The CDR3 has 16 amino acids.

V is TRBV30 and J is TRBJ2-1; 8 positions match TRBD1. V gave up 3 bases and J gave up 9 bases; unmatched junction bases: 10. Germline V gene lookup returns CDR1 GTSNPN and CDR2 SVGIG (reference sequence). The CDR3 is made up of 14 amino acids. The CDR3 loop is CAWRSYRGSSEQFF. CDR3 nucleotides: TGTGCCTGGAGATCCTACAGGGGGTCAAGTGAGCAGTTCTTC.

This clone was observed a handful of times. The rearrangement links TRBV28 to TRBJ2-4, with unresolved D. Germline CDR1 MDHEN, CDR2 SYDVKM. This CDR3 has 14 amino acids. V lost 8 bases and J 0 bases, leaving 11 bases between the germline ends. CDR3 coding DNA: TGTGCCAGCCGTACTCGGATAGCCAAAAACATTCAGTACTTC. Protein: CASRTRIAKNIQYF.

V and J are TRBV4-2 and TRBJ1-1; a weak D match, TRBD1 (5 bases). This CDR3 has 15 residues. Germline V gene lookup returns CDR1 LGHNA and CDR2 YNFKEQ. Trimming took off 0 bases at V and 0 bases at J, with 8 bases between the two ends. CDR3 sequence reads: CASSQDRGLNTEAFF. The DNA for the CDR3 is TGTGCCAGCAGCCAAGATCGGGGGTTGAACACTGAAGCTTTCTTT.

This clone occurred a few times. V and J are TRBV7-9 and TRBJ1-4; no reliable D call. From germline, CDR1 is SEHNR and CDR2 FQNEAQ (reference sequence). The CDR3 consists of 12 residues. The V end lost 5 bases, the J end lost 7 bases, and 8 bases lay between the germline ends. The CDR3: CASSPNSEKLFF. In nucleotides, the CDR3 is TGTGCCAGCAGCCCCAACTCTGAAAAACTGTTTTTT. Full variable domain (outside the CDR3, taken from reference TRBV7-9 and TRBJ1-4): DTGVSQNPRHKITKRGQNVTFRCDPISEHNRLYWYRQTLGQGPEFLTYFQNEAQLEKSRLLSDRFSAERPKGSFSTLEIQRTEQGDSAMYLCASSPNSEKLFFGSGTQLSVL.

The J gene is TRBJ1-2, the V gene TRBV9; the D is unclear. V gave up 0 bases and J gave up 2 bases, with 11 bases separating them. The germline V gene has CDR1 SGDLS and CDR2 YYNGEE. The CDR3 totals 15 residues. The CDR3 DNA reads as TGTGCCAGCAGCGTAGTCGGAGACCCGAACTATGGCTACACCTTC. Amino acids: CASSVVGDPNYGYTF. Full variable domain (remainder filled in from reference TRBV9 and TRBJ1-2): DSGVTQTPKHLITATGQRVTLRCSPRSGDLSVYWYQQSLDQGLQFLIQYYNGEERAKGNILERFSAQQFPDLHSELNLSSLELGDSALYFCASSVVGDPNYGYTFGSGTRLTVV.

The V call is TRBV4-1, the J call TRBJ2-7; 7 nucleotides align to TRBD2. CDR1 is MGHRA and CDR2 is YSYEKL in the germline V gene. Losses at the gene ends were 1 base for V and 4 bases for J; bases not matched to a gene: 7. The CDR3 sequence is 15 residues long. The CDR3 DNA follows: TGCGCCAGCAGCCAAGTGGGAGGGGTTGGATACGAGCAGTACTTC. Translating it yields CASSQVGGVGYEQYF.

The chain joins TRBV7-2 to TRBJ2-3; D is unresolved. CDR1 is SGHTA and CDR2 is FQGNSA in the germline V gene. V was pared by 5 bases and J by 7 bases, with 10 bases between. CDR3 length: 12 amino acids. In nucleotides, the CDR3 is TGTGCCAGCAGCCCCCGAGGTTATACGCAGTATTTT. Protein: CASSPRGYTQYF. The entire variable domain, with the rest obtained from reference TRBV7-2 and TRBJ2-3, is as follows: GAGVSQSPSNKVTEKGKDVELRCDPISGHTALYWYRQSLGQGLEFLIYFQGNSAPDKSGLPSDRFSAERTGGSVSTLTIQRTQQEDSAVYLCASSPRGYTQYFGPGTRLTVL.

The V gene is TRBV13, the J gene TRBJ2-5; D not certain. The CDR3 contains 15 residues. Trimming cost V 5 bases and J 2 bases, with 15 bases left between them. Germline CDR1 reads PRHDT; CDR2 reads FYEKMQ (reference sequence). The CDR3, as DNA: TGTGCCAGCAGCCACGGACGGGCACAGCAAGAGACCCAGTACTTC. This gives the protein CASSHGRAQQETQYF.

V gene TRBV5-5 combines with J gene TRBJ2-1, with D hard to call. Germline V gives CDR1 SGHKS, CDR2 YYEKEE (reference sequence). CDR3 size: 14 residues. The germline V and J ends were trimmed by 7 bases and 0 bases, with 11 bases remaining between them. CDR3 amino acids: CASQLGSSYNEQFF. CDR3 nucleotide sequence: TGTGCCAGCCAGTTGGGGTCCTCCTACAATGAGCAGTTCTTC.